These T cell receptor beta chains were read from a single sample in a study of blood T cells in healthy people across ages. TCRdb recomputed calls from the 5' RACE reads with MiXCR, one row per CDR3 protein. The table shows 750,000 to 1,000,000 distinct CDR3 sequences, with about 29% occurring only once. This sample was shared with a second study, whose subject was T cells of mothers and their children.

Sequenced: blood. These receptors came from a woman in her thirties or forties in good health. The CDR3 runs from the conserved cysteine through the conserved F or W. D genes are given only for firm matches. Rows give clone size only sometimes, using once, few, many, or a class for an expanded clone.

v_gene	abundance	d_gene	j_gene	CDR3aa	CDR3nt
TRBV18	few	TRBD1	TRBJ1-2	CASSPQRGQIQNYGYTF	TGTGCCAGCTCACCTCAGCGGGGACAGATCCAAAACTATGGCTACACCTTC
TRBV11-2	NA	NA	TRBJ2-5	CASSWGDVNEQYF	TGTGCCAGCAGCTGGGGGGATGTCAATGAGCAGTACTTC
TRBV6-2/TRBV6-3	NA	NA	TRBJ1-5	CASSIVSNQPQHF	TGTGCCAGCAGTATAGTGAGCAATCAGCCCCAGCATTTT
TRBV6-1	few	NA	TRBJ2-1	CASSEFRSYNEQFF	TGTGCCAGCAGTGAATTCCGCTCCTACAATGAGCAGTTCTTC
TRBV6-6	NA	NA	TRBJ1-1	CASRDTGRYTEAFF	TGTGCCAGCAGGGACACCGGGCGGTACACTGAAGCTTTCTTT
TRBV27	NA	TRBD2	TRBJ2-3	CASSSGFSGRTDTQYF	TGTGCCAGCAGTTCCGGTTTTAGCGGGAGAACAGATACGCAGTATTTT
TRBV6-6	NA	NA	TRBJ2-1	CASSTRDSSSLQFF	TGTGCCAGCAGCACCAGGGACTCCTCATCCCTACAGTTCTTC
TRBV5-1	few	NA	TRBJ1-1	CASSLQEGGNGEAFF	TGCGCCAGCAGCTTGCAGGAGGGGGGAAACGGTGAAGCTTTCTTT
TRBV4-1	NA	NA	TRBJ1-1	CAAGTEGIIGTEAFF	TGCGCCGCCGGGACCGAAGGCATCATCGGCACTGAAGCTTTCTTT
TRBV5-1	few	NA	TRBJ1-1	CASSPTTGGYWDTEAFF	TGCGCCAGCAGCCCAACGACAGGTGGGTATTGGGACACTGAAGCTTTCTTT
TRBV21-1	NA	NA	TRBJ2-1	CSSSRGGTPRKFF	TGTTCCAGCAGCAGGGGTGGGACTCCACGCAAGTTCTTC
TRBV9	few	NA	TRBJ2-7	CAGSLTDNYEQYF	TGTGCCGGCAGCCTCACGGACAACTACGAGCAGTACTTC
TRBV4-2	NA	NA	TRBJ2-7	CASSQDRDASYEQYF	TGTGCCAGCAGCCAAGATCGAGACGCTTCCTACGAGCAGTACTTC
TRBV12-3/TRBV12-4	many	TRBD1	TRBJ1-2	CASSTTGGDNYGYTF	TGTGCCAGCAGTACGACAGGGGGCGACAACTATGGCTACACCTTC
TRBV11-2	few	NA	TRBJ2-7	CASSTTRGGYEQYF	TGTGCCAGCAGCACTACAAGGGGGGGTTACGAGCAGTACTTC
TRBV28	NA	NA	TRBJ1-2	CASSLDEGRLYGYTF	TGTGCCAGCAGTCTCGACGAGGGGCGACTGTATGGCTACACCTTC
TRBV18	few	TRBD2	TRBJ2-7	CASSTSGGPTYEQYF	TGTGCCAGCTCAACCAGCGGGGGGCCCACCTACGAGCAGTACTTC
TRBV30	NA	NA	TRBJ1-1	CAWSHGGTEAFF	TGTGCCTGGAGTCACGGGGGGACTGAAGCTTTCTTT
TRBV2	few	NA	TRBJ2-2	CASSLDRGGELFF	TGTGCCAGCAGTCTGGACCGGGGCGGGGAGCTGTTTTTT
TRBV7-2	NA	TRBD1	TRBJ2-1	CAGSLDRGNEQFF	TGTGCCGGCAGCTTAGACAGGGGCAATGAGCAGTTCTTC
TRBV2	NA	TRBD1	TRBJ2-7	CASSEGTGNYEQYF	TGTGCCAGCAGTGAAGGGACAGGTAACTACGAGCAGTACTTC
TRBV7-3	NA	TRBD2	TRBJ2-3	CASSRGLAGATSGDTQYF	TGTGCCAGCAGCCGAGGACTAGCGGGGGCGACTTCGGGAGATACGCAGTATTTT
TRBV29-1	NA	NA	TRBJ1-1	CSVTFSNTEAFF	TGCAGCGTTACATTCAGCAACACTGAAGCTTTCTTT
TRBV18	many	TRBD1	TRBJ2-7	CASSAGQVNSYEQYF	TGTGCCAGCTCGGCGGGACAGGTCAACTCCTACGAGCAGTACTTC
TRBV29-1	few	TRBD1	TRBJ2-7	CSVGQGLHEQYF	TGCAGCGTTGGACAGGGTTTGCACGAGCAGTACTTC
TRBV29-1	few	NA	TRBJ1-2	CSVGRGNGKDGYTF	TGCAGCGTCGGCAGGGGTAACGGGAAGGATGGCTACACCTTC
TRBV5-1	NA	TRBD1	TRBJ1-5	CASSWGTDSNQPQHF	TGCGCCAGCAGCTGGGGGACAGATAGCAATCAGCCCCAGCATTTT
TRBV24-1	few	NA	TRBJ2-7	CATSEAGSRGGSTYEQYF	TGTGCCACCAGTGAAGCCGGGTCCAGGGGAGGGAGTACCTACGAGCAGTACTTC
TRBV24-1	NA	NA	TRBJ2-7	CATSDSVRTYEQYF	TGTGCCACCAGTGATAGTGTTCGTACCTACGAGCAGTACTTC
TRBV20-1	NA	NA	TRBJ2-2	CSGRENTGELFF	TGCAGTGGAAGGGAGAACACCGGGGAGCTGTTTTTT
TRBV5-5	many	NA	TRBJ1-6	CASSPQGNPYNSPLHF	TGTGCCAGCAGCCCCCAGGGAAACCCCTATAATTCACCCCTCCACTTT
TRBV5-1	NA	NA	TRBJ1-4	CASSPEGQTNEKLFF	TGCGCCAGCAGTCCCGAGGGGCAAACTAATGAAAAACTGTTTTTT
TRBV6-7	NA	TRBD1	TRBJ2-7	CAGSYSRDRGPSSYEQYF	TGTGCCGGCAGTTATTCCCGGGACAGGGGGCCAAGCTCCTACGAGCAGTACTTC
TRBV7-2	NA	TRBD1	TRBJ1-5	CASRPGTGVHSNQPQHF	TGTGCCAGCAGACCCGGGACAGGGGTACATAGCAATCAGCCCCAGCATTTT
TRBV20-1	NA	TRBD2	TRBJ2-3	CSVPKERGTDTQYF	TGCAGTGTCCCTAAAGAGCGGGGGACAGATACGCAGTATTTT
TRBV9	NA	NA	TRBJ2-1	CASSVVPGQGSNEQFF	TGTGCCAGCAGCGTAGTGCCCGGGCAGGGTAGCAATGAGCAGTTCTTC
TRBV7-7	few	TRBD1	TRBJ2-1	CASSVGTDNNEQFF	TGTGCTAGCAGCGTCGGGACAGATAACAATGAGCAGTTCTTC
TRBV4-1	many	TRBD1	TRBJ2-3	CASRNAAGQGTGDTQYF	TGCGCCAGCAGAAATGCAGCGGGACAGGGAACGGGAGATACGCAGTATTTT
TRBV9	NA	TRBD2	TRBJ2-3	CASSPSRGLAGGHSTDTQYF	TGTGCCAGCAGCCCATCGAGGGGACTAGCGGGGGGCCATAGCACAGATACGCAGTATTTT